The sequence of this T cell receptor beta chain was determined in a study of blood T cells in healthy people across ages. CDR1 and CDR2 (germline): MNHEY, SMNVEV (reference sequence). CDR3 length: 14 amino acids. V gave up 4 bases and J gave up 4 bases, with 14 bases separating them. Primers used in a second PCR of roughly 7 to 12 cycles were a sample-barcoded 5' primer and a J-beta primer mix. One entry per CDR3 protein results from TCRdb running MiXCR on the 5' RACE reads. The sample has some 1,000,000 distinct CDR3 sequences; 20% to 25% are singletons. These sequences were also reported in another study, on T cells of mothers and their children. As reported in that work: Once extracted, all RNA went into cDNA synthesis at 1.5 ug per 15 ul.

The receptor comes from a girl aged 2-10 years in good health. Material: blood. The chain is built from TRBV27 and TRBJ2-7, with D possibly TRBD1 on 6 matching bases. CDR3 residues: CASSSSDRRYEQYF. As DNA, the CDR3 is TGTGCCAGCAGTTCCTCAGACAGGAGGTACGAGCAGTACTTC.